This is a list of T cell receptor beta chains from one sample in a study of human T cells and chemical hapten exposure. TCRdb reprocessed the RACE reads with MiXCR, giving one entry per CDR3 protein. The data contain tens of thousands of distinct CDR3 sequences, around a tenth of them singletons. The sequences come from whole blood, collected in connection with sensitization to the hapten diphenylcyclopropenone (DPC). These receptors were obtained from a woman in her forties with alopecia areata. Some clones in this sample may be carry-over from other donors' samples. Each CDR3 is given with its conserved first and last residue. A D gene is named only where the DNA matches it firmly. Clone size is shown for a subset of rows, as once, few, many or a class of expanded clone.

J gene	D gene	V gene	clone size	CDR3 protein	CDR3 DNA
TRBJ2-1	.	TRBV7-8	many	CASRPDASYNEQFF	TGTGCCAGCAGACCGGATGCCTCCTACAATGAGCAGTTCTTC
TRBJ2-1	TRBD2	TRBV6-2/TRBV6-3	many	CASSLSVGSGGIDEQFF	TGTGCCAGCAGCCTATCCGTAGGTAGCGGGGGGATCGATGAGCAGTTCTTC
TRBJ2-1	.	TRBV29-1	many	CSVEVADEQFF	TGCAGCGTTGAGGTGGCAGATGAGCAGTTCTTC
TRBJ1-2	.	TRBV10-3	.	CAISEGPAYGYTF	TGTGCCATCAGTGAAGGTCCCGCCTATGGCTACACCTTC
TRBJ1-6	.	TRBV6-6	many	CASSYMGPSSYNSPLHF	TGTGCCAGCAGTTACATGGGCCCGAGCTCCTATAATTCACCCCTCCACTTT
TRBJ2-2	.	TRBV19	many	CASSTENLLTGELFF	TGTGCCAGTAGTACCGAAAACTTACTAACCGGGGAGCTGTTTTTT
TRBJ2-3	.	TRBV2	few	CASSESSSTDTQYF	TGTGCCAGCAGTGAATCAAGCAGCACAGATACGCAGTATTTT
TRBJ2-3	.	TRBV21-1	.	CASSKVLDTQYF	TGTGCCAGCAGCAAAGTACTAGATACGCAGTATTTT
TRBJ1-2	.	TRBV28	many	CASRLSNYGYTF	TGTGCCTCGCGGTTATCGAACTATGGCTACACCTTC
TRBJ2-1	.	TRBV4-3	few	CASSQARISYNEQFF	TGCGCCAGCAGCCAAGCCCGCATCTCCTACAATGAGCAGTTCTTC
TRBJ2-5	TRBD2	TRBV2	many	CASTREASGTQYF	TGTGCCAGCACTCGGGAGGCTAGCGGGACCCAGTACTTC
TRBJ2-1	.	TRBV11-1	.	CASSRPSTFNEQFF	TGTGCCAGCAGCCGCCCGAGTACCTTTAATGAGCAGTTCTTC
TRBJ2-5	.	TRBV5-1	many	CASSSGRSGAEETQYF	TGCGCCAGCAGCTCAGGCCGTTCAGGGGCCGAAGAGACCCAGTACTTC
TRBJ2-1	.	TRBV9	few	CASSRSLGEQFF	TGTGCCAGCAGTCGTTCTTTGGGTGAGCAGTTCTTC
TRBJ2-7	.	TRBV6-1	many	CASSDGTDYEQYF	TGTGCCAGCAGTGATGGGACTGACTACGAGCAGTACTTC
TRBJ2-2	.	TRBV18	.	CASSPRGPGSNTGELFF	TGTGCCAGCTCACCAAGGGGCCCAGGGTCGAACACCGGGGAGCTGTTTTTT
TRBJ2-1	.	TRBV29-1	.	CSVDMALSSYNEQFF	TGCAGCGTTGATATGGCCTTGAGCTCCTACAATGAGCAGTTCTTC
TRBJ1-4	.	TRBV28	many	CASSRGEEKLFF	TGTGCCAGCAGCCGGGGGGAAGAAAAACTGTTTTTT
TRBJ2-5	.	TRBV9	many	CASSISTRGITQETQYF	TGTGCCAGCAGCATTTCAACTCGGGGGATAACTCAAGAGACCCAGTACTTC
TRBJ2-2	TRBD1	TRBV4-3	.	CASSQDRAGELFF	TGCGCCAGCAGCCAGGACAGGGCCGGGGAGCTGTTTTTT
TRBJ2-3	.	TRBV28	many	CASSLSLGGRVDTQYF	TGTGCCAGCAGTTTATCCCTTGGGGGGCGCGTAGATACGCAGTATTTT
TRBJ1-1	TRBD1	TRBV7-9	many	CASSYGTGVDDTEAFF	TGTGCCAGCAGCTACGGGACAGGGGTCGACGACACTGAAGCTTTCTTT
TRBJ1-2	.	TRBV3-1	few	CASSQDRQRDGYTF	TGTGCCAGCAGCCAAGACCGACAGAGGGATGGCTACACCTTC
TRBJ1-3	TRBD1	TRBV6-5	.	CASRRSGTGANTIYF	TGTGCCAGCAGACGTTCCGGGACAGGCGCTAACACCATATATTTT
TRBJ1-3	.	TRBV7-2	many	CASSSDSFAGNTIYF	TGTGCCAGCAGCTCCGACAGCTTCGCTGGAAACACCATATATTTT
TRBJ2-7	.	TRBV3-1	many	CASSQGPGGGEQYF	TGTGCCAGCAGCCAAGGCCCCGGGGGCGGCGAGCAGTACTTC
TRBJ2-2	.	TRBV9	few	CASSVVGSGELFF	TGTGCCAGCAGCGTAGTAGGGTCCGGGGAGCTGTTTTTT
TRBJ2-5	.	TRBV5-1	few	CASSLIGTYQETQYF	TGCGCCAGCAGCTTGATCGGGACGTACCAAGAGACCCAGTACTTC
TRBJ2-7	.	TRBV4-1	many	CASSQGLPYEQYF	TGCGCCAGCAGCCAAGGACTCCCCTACGAGCAGTACTTC
TRBJ1-3	.	TRBV29-1	medium-sized	CSVARTARNTIYF	TGCAGCGTCGCCCGGACAGCAAGAAACACCATATATTTT
TRBJ2-5	TRBD2	TRBV7-2	many	CASSLAGTSGAETQYF	TGTGCCAGCAGCTTAGCCGGGACTAGCGGGGCCGAGACCCAGTACTTC
TRBJ2-3	.	TRBV3-1	many	CASSQDGKSTDTQYF	TGTGCCAGCAGCCAGGATGGGAAGTCTACAGATACGCAGTATTTT
TRBJ1-1	.	TRBV20-1	many	CSARGIEDLNTEAFF	TGCAGTGCTAGAGGGATAGAGGATCTGAACACTGAAGCTTTCTTT
TRBJ2-3	.	TRBV5-4	many	CASSRGQGTDTQYF	TGTGCCAGCAGCCGGGGTCAGGGGACAGATACGCAGTATTTT
TRBJ2-7	.	TRBV5-1	.	CASSLGYTSYEQYF	TGCGCCAGCAGCTTGGGGTACACCAGCTACGAGCAGTACTTC
TRBJ1-4	.	TRBV5-1	many	CASSGQLNEKLFF	TGCGCCAGCAGCGGGCAGTTAAATGAAAAACTGTTTTTT